This TCR beta chain was profiled in a study of blood T cell repertoires in COVID-19. Participant-given clinical history determined each cohort assignment. TCRdb's copy holds only in-frame clones and misses some; the assay was immunoSEQ multiplex PCR. The sample contains roughly 250,000 clones, 70% to 90% of which appear only once. CDR3 length: 15 residues. With 4 bases clipped from V and 4 bases from J, the junction kept 6 bases outside the gene matches. Germline loops: CDR1 LNHDA, CDR2 SQIVND (reference sequence). This receptor was obtained from a woman in her thirties who had recovered from COVID-19. The chain joins TRBV19 to TRBJ2-7; 11 nucleotides line up with TRBD2. Sequenced: PBMCs or T cells enriched from blood (not recorded which). The CDR3 protein is CASSKPGLAAYEQYF. In nucleotides, the CDR3 is TGTGCCAGTAGTAAACCGGGACTAGCGGCTTACGAGCAGTACTTC.